This TCR beta chain was recovered during a study of cytomegalovirus exposure and HLA in healthy donors. With V trimmed by 1 base and J by 8 bases, 4 bases remained unmatched. Germline V lookup: CDR1 SGHRS, CDR2 YFSETQ. This CDR3 region has 13 residues. The primer mix had 60 Vbeta and 13 Jbeta primers. Data came from immunoSEQ multiplex PCR; TCRdb stores just in-frame clones and leaves some out. Recorded for this sample: over 75,000 clones. The chain uses TRBV5-1 and TRBJ1-2; 8 positions agree with TRBD1. The clonotype was recovered from a man aged 45-65 years in good health and CMV-seronegative. Sequencing input: PBMCs. CDR3 residues: CASSLPGGEGYTF. The CDR3 DNA is TGCGCCAGCAGCTTGCCAGGGGGCGAGGGCTACACCTTC.